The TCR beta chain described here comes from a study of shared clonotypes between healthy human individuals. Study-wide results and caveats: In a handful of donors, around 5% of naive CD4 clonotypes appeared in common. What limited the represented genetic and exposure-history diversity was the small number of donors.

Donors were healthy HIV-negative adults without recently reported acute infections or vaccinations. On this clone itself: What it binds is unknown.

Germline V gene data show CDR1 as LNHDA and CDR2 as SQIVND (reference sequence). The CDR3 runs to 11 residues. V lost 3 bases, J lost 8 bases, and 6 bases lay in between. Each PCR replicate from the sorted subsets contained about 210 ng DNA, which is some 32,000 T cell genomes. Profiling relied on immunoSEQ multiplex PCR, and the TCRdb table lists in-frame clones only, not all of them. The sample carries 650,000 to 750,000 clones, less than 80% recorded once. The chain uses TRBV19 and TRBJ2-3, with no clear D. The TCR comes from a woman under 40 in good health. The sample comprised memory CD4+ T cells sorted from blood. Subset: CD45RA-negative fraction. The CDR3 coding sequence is TGTGCCAGTAGTATTTACGGTACGCAGTATTTT. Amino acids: CASSIYGTQYF.